This section outlines one TCR beta chain sequence together with its context. Study processing details: Reference gene primer amplification yielded estimated nucleated cell counts. This table comes from immunoSEQ multiplex PCR, and its TCRdb copy is limited to in-frame clones, with some not included. That table supplies the V and J calls and clone size; D and trimming were determined from the DNA. The profile shows fewer than 300,000 clones, around 86% of them singletons. The source of the sample is a study of blood T cell repertoires in COVID-19. Study-level background: COVID-19 samples, acute and convalescent, were from the United States, Italy and Spain. Sample material is recorded as cDNA or gDNA derived from T cells, B-cell-depleted T cells, or PBMCs.

V was trimmed by 5 bases and J by 3 bases, leaving 10 bases between them. CDR3 length: 14 residues. Germline CDR1 reads MNHNY; CDR2 reads SVGAGI (reference sequence). Seattle patients were enrolled while actively infected and followed longitudinally. The rearrangement links TRBV6-6 to TRBJ2-2; D is uncertain. Sequenced sample: peripheral blood. This receptor was obtained from a man aged 45-60 years with COVID-19, enrolled during active disease. CDR3 protein: CASSARRDTGELFF. The CDR3 region has the DNA TGTGCCAGCAGTGCCCGACGGGACACCGGGGAGCTGTTTTTT.